This entry describes one TCR beta chain. This clonotype showed up just a few times. The antigen it recognizes is unknown. No base quality information exists; no much larger clone differs at one position. The intended sense of this specimen's treatment or condition label: roughly ten-day PBMC culture with coronavirus spike peptide pools or control peptides (ViraFEST assay). CD4+ T cells from unexposed donors were collected before the COVID-19 pandemic (2011-2018). The ViraFEST assay, used in the study, expanded antigen-specific T cells with peptide pools and then identified the expanded clonotypes through TCR sequencing. Each well held some 2 million PBMCs cultured with approximately 9.1 ug/ml peptide pools in IMDM containing around 4.5% human AB serum and around 10 IU/ml IL-2. Half of the culture medium was replaced with fresh IL-2-containing medium on days 3 and 7. CD4+ T cells were isolated after around 11 days of culture through negative selection using the EasySep CD4+ T cell isolation kit. As cell numbers permitted, CD4+ T cells from unexposed donors were tested for reactivity to SARS-CoV-2 S and N and to four common cold coronavirus spike pools. Ficoll-Paque Plus gradient centrifugation was used to isolate PBMCs from whole blood, and the isolated PBMCs were then either used fresh or cryopreserved at -140C. Triplicate wells were generally used for each culture condition. Leukapheresis product for the unexposed donors was purchased commercially.

This entry comes from a study of vaccination and CD4 T cells after COVID-19 (dated by TCRdb to between 2021 and 2024). The study in broad terms: The convalescent cohort comprised six males and four females, including two Hispanic individuals, seven Caucasians, two Asians and one multiracial person. Participants got two doses of the Pfizer-BioNTech BNT162b2 vaccine (n=8) or two doses of the Moderna mRNA-1273 vaccine (n=2). Post-COVID blood samples from convalescent patients were collected a median of around 100 days after diagnosis, with a range of about 30 to 170 days. The time from the second vaccine dose to post-vaccine blood sampling had a median of around 72 days and ranged from about 12 to 241 days. Culture stimuli were overlapping spike peptide pools from SARS-CoV-2 and from the common cold coronaviruses HCoV-NL63, HCoV-OC43 and HCoV-229E. Control cultures used a CEFX viral epitope pool as positive control, an HIV-1 Nef peptide pool as negative control, or no peptide. In ten to eleven COVID-19 convalescent patients and 4 infection-naive healthy vaccine recipients, the spike-specific CD4+ TCR repertoire before mRNA vaccination was compared with the repertoire after mRNA vaccination. In an earlier paper using these donors, memory CD4+ T cell crossreactivity between SARS-CoV-2 and common cold coronavirus spike proteins was assessed at the TCR clonotype level. What the research found in general, with its limitations: Relatively few convalescent patients were included in the study, and early timepoints after natural infection were not analyzed. An increase in the median number of SARS-CoV-2-reactive clonotypes from approximately 23 after infection to roughly 39 after vaccination was observed, but the change was not found to be significant. Nearly all vaccine-specific clones in convalescent patients (304 of 307) were mono-reactive for SARS-CoV-2 spike rather than cross-reactive with common cold coronaviruses. Among convalescent patients, a median around 89% of the SARS-CoV-2-reactive clones seen after vaccination appeared only after vaccination, which suggests priming specific to the vaccine.

Reading the germline V gene (reference sequence) gives CDR1 DFQATT and CDR2 SNEGSKA. The CDR3, from cysteine to phenylalanine, totals 16 residues. The entry retains the CDR3 DNA only, 48 bases that are in frame from base 1. V was cut back by 1 base and J by 4 bases, leaving a gap of 19 bases between them. Libraries were prepared through PCR. At the Johns Hopkins FTIC core, DNA from the cultured CD4+ T cells underwent TCR sequencing with the Oncomine TCR Beta short-read assay. The QIAamp micro DNA kit was used to extract genomic DNA from the cultured CD4+ T cells. Oncomine TCR Beta libraries made from cultured CD4+ T cells were pooled using unique dual indexes and sequenced on an Illumina iSeq 100. The authors' pipeline ran thus. Non-productive sequences were removed, and CDR3s that did not start with C, did not end with F or W, or were shorter than 7 amino acids were discarded. Antigen-specific clonotypes were identified with the MANAFEST web application by comparing peptide-stimulated wells with reference and other culture wells. For a clone to be called positive, the clone needed an FDR below 0.05, an odds ratio above 5, and a productive frequency above 0.1% in at least two of three replicate wells. Cross-reactive clonotypes were defined as significantly expanded in both SARS-CoV-2 spike wells and at least one common cold coronavirus spike condition. Similarity between CDR3 sequences was evaluated in R version 3.6.1 using Levenshtein distances (stringdist) and unrooted phylogenetic trees (ape). TCRdb reran the public reads through fastp at Q25 and MiXCR, keeping productive beta chains. Rows with one shared CDR3 protein collapse into an entry with the most common genes and DNA. For this entry, the V and J calls and clone size follow TCRdb and not the study's own pipeline. This sample holds about 11,000 distinct CDR3 sequences; around 32% were observed only once. Roughly 14% of the sample lies in the top ten.

The TCR comes from a human donor in good health. In this chain, TRBV20-1 is recombined with TRBJ1-2, and TRBD1 may be the D gene, going by 6 matching bases. The sequenced sample consisted of CD4+ T cells from blood, cultured in vitro. The DNA reads TGCAGTGCTAGAGGCCATAAACAGGGCGGTGGCTATGGCTACACCTTC. Its translation is CSARGHKQGGGYGYTF.